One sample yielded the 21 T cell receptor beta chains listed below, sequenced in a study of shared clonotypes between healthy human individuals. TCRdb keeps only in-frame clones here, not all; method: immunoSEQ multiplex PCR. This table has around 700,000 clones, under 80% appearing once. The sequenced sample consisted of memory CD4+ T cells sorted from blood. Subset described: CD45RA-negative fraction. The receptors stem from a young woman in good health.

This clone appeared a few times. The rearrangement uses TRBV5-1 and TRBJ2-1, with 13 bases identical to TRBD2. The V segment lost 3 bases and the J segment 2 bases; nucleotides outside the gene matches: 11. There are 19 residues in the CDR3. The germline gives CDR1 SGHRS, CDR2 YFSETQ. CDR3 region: CASSYPGLAGRDTYNEQFF. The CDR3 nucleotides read TGCGCCAGCAGCTATCCGGGACTAGCGGGACGGGACACCTACAATGAGCAGTTCTTC.

CDR3 sequence: CASSQRGSIWGGDEQYF. The CDR3 region has the DNA TGCGCCAGCAGTCAGAGAGGTTCGATTTGGGGAGGCGACGAGCAGTACTTC. The chain recombines TRBV23-1 with TRBJ2-7; D perhaps matches TRBD2 (6 bases). TRBV23-1 is placed among ORFs of uncertain function. Trimming took 3 bases from V and 5 from J, leaving 23 bases between them. The CDR3 is made up of 17 amino acids.

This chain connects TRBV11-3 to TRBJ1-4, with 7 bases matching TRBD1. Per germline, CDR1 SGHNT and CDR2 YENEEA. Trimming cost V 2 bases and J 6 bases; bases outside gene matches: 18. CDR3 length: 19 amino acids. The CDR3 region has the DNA TGTGCCAGCAGCTTAAGGGGAAAGGGGATTAGGGGGCTGGATGAAAAACTGTTTTTT. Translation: CASSLRGKGIRGLDEKLFF.

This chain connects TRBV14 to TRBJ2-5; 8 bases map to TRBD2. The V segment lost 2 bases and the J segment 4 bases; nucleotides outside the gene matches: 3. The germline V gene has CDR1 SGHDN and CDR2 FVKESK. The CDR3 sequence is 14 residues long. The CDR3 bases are TGTGCCAGCAGCCAAACGGCGGGAGGAGAGACCCAGTACTTC. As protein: CASSQTAGGETQYF.

In nucleotides, the CDR3 is TGTGCCAGCAGTTACTCGCTCAGGGGGGCCAAAAACATTCAGTACTTC. As protein: CASSYSLRGAKNIQYF. V is TRBV6-5 and J is TRBJ2-4; 7 bases map to TRBD1. In germline, CDR1 is MNHEY, CDR2 SVGAGI. The CDR3 loop spans 16 amino acids. After removal of 0 bases from V and 1 base from J, the junction contained 3 bases not matched to a gene.

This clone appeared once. CDR3 DNA sequence: TGTGCCAGTAGCACAGGCAGTAGTCCCTACAATGAGCAGTTCTTC. This translates into CASSTGSSPYNEQFF. The rearrangement joins TRBV19 to TRBJ2-1; possible D gene TRBD1, 5 bases. This CDR3 has 15 amino acids. Germline V gives CDR1 LNHDA, CDR2 SQIVND (reference sequence). Trimming stripped 6 bases from V and 2 bases from J, with 14 bases between.

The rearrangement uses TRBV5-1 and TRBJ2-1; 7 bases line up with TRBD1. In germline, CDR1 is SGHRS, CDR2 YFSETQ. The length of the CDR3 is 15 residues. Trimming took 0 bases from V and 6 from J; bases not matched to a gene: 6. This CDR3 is CASSLGGGASNEQFF. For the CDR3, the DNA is TGCGCCAGCAGCTTGGGAGGGGGCGCTTCCAATGAGCAGTTCTTC.

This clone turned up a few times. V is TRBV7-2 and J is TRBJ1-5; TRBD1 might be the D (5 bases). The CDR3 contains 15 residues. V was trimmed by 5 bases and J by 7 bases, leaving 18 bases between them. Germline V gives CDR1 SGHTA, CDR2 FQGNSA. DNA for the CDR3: TGTGCCAGCAGCCAATCGGTAGGGGTAGGGCAGCCCCAGCATTTT. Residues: CASSQSVGVGQPQHF.

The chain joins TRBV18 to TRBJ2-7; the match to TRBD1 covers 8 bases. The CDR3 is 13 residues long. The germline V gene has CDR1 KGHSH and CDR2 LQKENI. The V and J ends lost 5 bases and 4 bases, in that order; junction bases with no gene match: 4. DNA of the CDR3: TGTGCCAGCTCAATACAGGGGGGATACGAGCAGTACTTC. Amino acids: CASSIQGGYEQYF.

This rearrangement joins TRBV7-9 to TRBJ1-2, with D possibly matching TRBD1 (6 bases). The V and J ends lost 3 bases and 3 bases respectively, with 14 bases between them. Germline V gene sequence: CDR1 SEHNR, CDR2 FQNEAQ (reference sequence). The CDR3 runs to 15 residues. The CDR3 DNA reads TGTGCCAGCAGCTTTGGGTGGGGGGCGGACTATGGCTACACCTTC. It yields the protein CASSFGWGADYGYTF.

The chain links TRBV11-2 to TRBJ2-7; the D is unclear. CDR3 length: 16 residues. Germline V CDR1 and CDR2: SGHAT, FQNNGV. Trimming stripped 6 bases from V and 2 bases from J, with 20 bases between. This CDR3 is CASRLPINGPPYEQYF. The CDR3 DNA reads TGTGCCAGCAGACTTCCGATCAACGGGCCTCCCTACGAGCAGTACTTC.

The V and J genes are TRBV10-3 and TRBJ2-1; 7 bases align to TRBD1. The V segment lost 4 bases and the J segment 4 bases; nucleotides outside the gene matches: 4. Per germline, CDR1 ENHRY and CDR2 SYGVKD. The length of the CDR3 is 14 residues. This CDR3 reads CAISGTQGYNEQFF. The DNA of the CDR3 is TGTGCCATCAGTGGAACACAGGGGTACAATGAGCAGTTCTTC.

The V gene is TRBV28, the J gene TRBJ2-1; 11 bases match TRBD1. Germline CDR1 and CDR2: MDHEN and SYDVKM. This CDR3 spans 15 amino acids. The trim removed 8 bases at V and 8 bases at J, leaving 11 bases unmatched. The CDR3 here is CASRSGTGGRYEQFF. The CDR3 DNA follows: TGTGCCAGCCGCTCCGGGACAGGGGGGAGGTATGAGCAGTTCTTC.

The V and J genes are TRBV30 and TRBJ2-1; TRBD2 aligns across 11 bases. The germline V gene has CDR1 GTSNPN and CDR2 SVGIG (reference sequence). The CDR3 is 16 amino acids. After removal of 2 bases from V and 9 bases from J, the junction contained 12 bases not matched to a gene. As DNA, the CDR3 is TGTGCCTGGAGTCGTCTGGGGACTAGCGGTAGTGGTGAGCAGTTCTTC. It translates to CAWSRLGTSGSGEQFF.

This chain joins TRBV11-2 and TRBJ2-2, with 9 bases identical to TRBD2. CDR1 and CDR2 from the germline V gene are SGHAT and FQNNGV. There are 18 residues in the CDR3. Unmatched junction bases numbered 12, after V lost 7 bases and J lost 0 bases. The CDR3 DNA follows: TGTGCCAGCACTTCACTACAGGGACTAGCATCGAACACCGGGGAGCTGTTTTTT. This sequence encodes CASTSLQGLASNTGELFF.

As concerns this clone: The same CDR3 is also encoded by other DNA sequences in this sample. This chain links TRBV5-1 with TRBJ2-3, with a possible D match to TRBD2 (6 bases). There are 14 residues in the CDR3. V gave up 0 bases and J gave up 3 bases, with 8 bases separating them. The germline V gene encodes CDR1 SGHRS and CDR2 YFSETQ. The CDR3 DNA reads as TGCGCCAGCAGCTTGGCCAGCGGGACAGATACGCAGTATTTT. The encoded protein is CASSLASGTDTQYF.

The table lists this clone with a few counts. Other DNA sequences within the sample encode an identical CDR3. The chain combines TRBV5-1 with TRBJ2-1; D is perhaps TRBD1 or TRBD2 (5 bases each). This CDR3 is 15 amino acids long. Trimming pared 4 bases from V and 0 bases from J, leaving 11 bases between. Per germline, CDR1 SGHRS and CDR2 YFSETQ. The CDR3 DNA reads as TGCGCCAGCAGCCGGGACGTTAGCTCCTACAATGAGCAGTTCTTC. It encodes CASSRDVSSYNEQFF. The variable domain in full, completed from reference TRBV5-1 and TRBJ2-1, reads KAGVTQTPRYLIKTRGQQVTLSCSPISGHRSVSWYQQTPGQGLQFLFEYFSETQRNKGNFPGRFSGRQFSNSRSEMNVSTLELGDSALYLCASSRDVSSYNEQFFGPGTRLTVL.

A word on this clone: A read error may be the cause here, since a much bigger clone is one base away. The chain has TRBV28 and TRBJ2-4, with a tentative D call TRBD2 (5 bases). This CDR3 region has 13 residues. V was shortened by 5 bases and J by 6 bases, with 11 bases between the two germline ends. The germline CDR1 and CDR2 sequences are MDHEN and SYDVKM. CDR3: CASSPTGLNIQYF. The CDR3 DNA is TGTGCCAGCAGTCCCACGGGATTAAACATTCAGTACTTC.

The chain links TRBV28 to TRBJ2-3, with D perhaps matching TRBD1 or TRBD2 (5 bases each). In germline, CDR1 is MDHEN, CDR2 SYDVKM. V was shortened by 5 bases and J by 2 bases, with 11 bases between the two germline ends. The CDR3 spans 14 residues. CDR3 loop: CASSPGDHTDTQYF. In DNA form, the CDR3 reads TGTGCCAGCAGTCCCGGGGACCACACAGATACGCAGTATTTT.

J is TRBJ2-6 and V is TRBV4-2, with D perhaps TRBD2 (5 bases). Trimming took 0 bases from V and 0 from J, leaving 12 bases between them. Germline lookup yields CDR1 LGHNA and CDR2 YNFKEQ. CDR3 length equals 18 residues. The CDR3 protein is CASSQERVGTSGANVLTF. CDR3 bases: TGTGCCAGCAGCCAAGAGCGGGTGGGAACCTCTGGGGCCAACGTCCTGACTTTC.

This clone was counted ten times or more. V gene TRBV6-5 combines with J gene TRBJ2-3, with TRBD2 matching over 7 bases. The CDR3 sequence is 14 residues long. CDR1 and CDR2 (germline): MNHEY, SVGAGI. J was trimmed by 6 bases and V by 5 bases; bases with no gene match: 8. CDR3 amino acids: CASSVAGRPDTQYF. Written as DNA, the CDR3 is TGTGCCAGCAGTGTAGCGGGCCGTCCGGATACGCAGTATTTT.